These T cell receptor beta chains were read from a single sample in a study of tumor and adjacent non-tumor tissue in lung cancer. TCRdb re-analysed the multiplex PCR reads in MiXCR, keeping a single row per CDR3 protein. The sample includes about 110,000 distinct CDR3 sequences, 60% to 80% of them seen just once. Sequenced sample: lung tumor tissue. The receptor set was obtained from an older woman with non-small cell lung cancer. CDR3s include the opening cysteine and the closing phenylalanine or tryptophan. The order of the fields is J gene, D gene, CDR3 length, V gene, clone size, CDR3 DNA, CDR3 protein. The D gene is left open where the match is weak. The size field is filled for only some rows; it gives once, few, many or a size class.

TRBJ1-1	NA	14	TRBV29-1	NA	TGCAGCGTTTCGCGGGGGGGCGTAAACACTGAAGCTTTCTTT	CSVSRGGVNTEAFF
TRBJ2-2	NA	17	TRBV14	NA	TGTGCCAGCAGCCAATATCGAGTCCCCGTGAACACCGGGGTGCTGTTTTTT	CASSQYRVPVNTGVLFF
TRBJ2-7	NA	13	TRBV10-1	NA	TGCGCTAGCAGTGAGCAGAGAGGAAGTCAGCAGTACTTC	CASSEQRGSQQYF
TRBJ2-1	TRBD1	16	TRBV6-5	NA	TGTGCCAGCAGTTACTATGCGAGTCAGGGGGCGGAAGAGCAGTTCTTC	CASSYYASQGAEEQFF
TRBJ1-2	NA	13	TRBV14	NA	TGTGCCAGCAGCCAAGACAAAGGTTATGGCTACACCTTC	CASSQDKGYGYTF
TRBJ1-6	NA	12	TRBV29-1	NA	TGCAGCGCCGGACACCCCAATTTACCCCTCCACTTT	CSAGHPNLPLHF
TRBJ2-5	NA	13	TRBV6-6	many	TGTGCCAGCAGCCGACAGGCCCAAGAGACCCAGTACTTC	CASSRQAQETQYF
TRBJ2-3	NA	13	TRBV6-5	few	TGTGCCAGCAATTACCCTGACACAGATATGCAGTATTTT	CASNYPDTDMQYF
TRBJ1-1	NA	12	TRBV29-1	NA	TGCAGCGTTGATCAGGGTGTCGCTGAAGCTTTCTTT	CSVDQGVAEAFF
TRBJ2-7	NA	15	TRBV11-3	once	TGTGCCAACAGCCTGCGGCAGGGGACTTCTTACGTGCAGTACTTC	CANSLRQGTSYVQYF
TRBJ2-7	NA	15	TRBV11-2	few	TGTGCCAGTAGCTTTGAGAAGGGCCACTCCAACGAGCAGTGCTTC	CASSFEKGHSNEQCF
TRBJ1-5	NA	14	TRBV29-1	NA	TGCAGCGTCCTCCCGTGGCAGGCGAAAGGACCTCAGCATTTT	CSVLPWQAKGPQHF
TRBJ2-7	NA	16	TRBV4-3	NA	TGCGCCAGCAGCCAAGTAATTGGACAGATGTTATACGAGCAGTACTTC	CASSQVIGQMLYEQYF
TRBJ1-5	TRBD1	17	TRBV12-3/TRBV12-4	many	TGTGCCAGCAGCCGTCGGAGGGGACAGGGCAACAATCAGCCCCAGCATTTT	CASSRRRGQGNNQPQHF
TRBJ2-7	NA	15	TRBV6-2/TRBV6-3	NA	TGTGCCAGCTGTTATGCCGGGGGTCGTGGGTACGAGCAGTATTTC	CASCYAGGRGYEQYF
TRBJ1-2	NA	18	TRBV6-1	NA	TGTGCCAGCAGTGGAGCGGGGGCAGGCCAGGAAGAGATCTATGGCTACACCTTC	CASSGAGAGQEEIYGYTF
TRBJ1-1	NA	16	TRBV11-3	once	TGTGCCAGCAGCTCTAGGATCCGTCGGGTTGACACTGAAGCTTTCTTT	CASSSRIRRVDTEAFF
TRBJ1-2	NA	12	TRBV12-3/TRBV12-4	NA	TGTGCCAGCAGGAACCGGGTGGGTGGTTACACCTTC	CASRNRVGGYTF
TRBJ2-5	NA	15	TRBV5-6	NA	TGTGCCAACAGGTTCACAGGGATCAGTGGAGAGACCCAATACTTC	CANRFTGISGETQYF
TRBJ2-1	NA	11	TRBV20-1	NA	TGCAGTGCTAGATCCCGAAGGCTCCAGTTCTTC	CSARSRRLQFF
TRBJ2-1	TRBD1	16	TRBV11-3	NA	TGTGCCAGCAACAATGAGGGGACAGGGGTTTACTGTGAGCAGTTCTTC	CASNNEGTGVYCEQFF
TRBJ2-3	TRBD2	14	TRBV11-2	NA	TGTACCAGCAGCCCGAAGACTAGCGTAGATACGCAGTATTTT	CTSSPKTSVDTQYF
TRBJ2-7	NA	11	TRBV20-1	many	TGCAGTGCTAGGGAGTACTACGAGCAGTACTTC	CSAREYYEQYF
TRBJ2-1	TRBD2	17	TRBV11-3	NA	TGTGCCAGCAGCTTAGAATTGATTAGCGGGAGCCACAAAGAGCAGTCCTTC	CASSLELISGSHKEQSF
TRBJ2-5	NA	12	TRBV11-1	NA	TGTGCCAGCAGCCAGTCTAAGGAGACCCAGCACTTC	CASSQSKETQHF